The 3 T cell receptor beta chains below were found in one sample sequenced in a study of beta chain features in type 1 diabetes. Reverse transcription of all isolated RNA meant that expressed TCRB transcripts were sequenced. The data were produced by immunoSEQ multiplex PCR, yet TCRdb's version contains in-frame clones alone and is incomplete. This table has about 220,000 clones, around 9.9% appearing once. Sequencing used central memory CD4+ T cells from blood. The receptors shown here come from a man aged 18 to 35 in good health.

This clone has just a few counts. The chain carries TRBV7-2 and TRBJ2-3; D is uncertain. Looked up from germline, CDR1 is SGHTA and CDR2 is FQGNSA. The V end was cut by 0 bases, the J end by 1 base, with 11 bases between. The CDR3 is 16 residues long. The CDR3 DNA is TGTGCCAGCAGCTTAGCGGTAGCCCTCGGCACAGATACGCAGTATTTT. This codes for CASSLAVALGTDTQYF.

This clone turned up a few times. The CDR3 loop is CASSSDTNSLEQYF. The CDR3 DNA sequence: TGCGCCAGCAGCTCCGACACCAATAGTCTTGAGCAGTACTTC. V usage is TRBV5-1 and J usage is TRBJ2-7; D unclear. Looked up from germline, CDR1 is SGHRS and CDR2 is YFSETQ. The V end lost 3 bases, the J end lost 7 bases, and 17 bases lay between the germline ends. The CDR3 is 14 residues long.

This clone was seen a handful of times. The chain carries TRBV15 and TRBJ2-5, with 12 nucleotides matching TRBD1. CDR1 and CDR2 from the germline V gene are LNHNV and YYDKDF (reference sequence). This CDR3 contains 16 residues. V dropped 1 base and J dropped 4; count of bases not matched to a gene: 4. The CDR3 DNA sequence: TGTGCCACCAGCAGAGGAGGGACAGGGGGCGCAGAGACCCAGTACTTC. Translation gives CATSRGGTGGAETQYF.